Detailed here is one TCR beta chain. What it binds is not known. Prepared TCR beta cDNA libraries contained unique molecular identifiers. TCRdb used MiXCR to reprocess the PCR reads, holding one entry per CDR3 protein. This table holds 450,000 or so distinct CDR3 sequences, under 55% found once. This sample is drawn from a study of post-analysis software for immune sequencing data. Findings and caveats of the study: Significantly lower normalized Chao1 diversity was found in patients with multiple sclerosis relative to controls. F measure showed strong co-clustering of same-batch samples. Controls showed lower frequencies than patients for roughly five TRBV segments, and TRBV5-6, TRBV5-1 and TRBV20-1 were among these.

CDR1 is SEHNR and CDR2 is FQNEAQ in the germline V gene (reference sequence). Trimming removed 5 bases from V and 6 bases from J, with 17 bases in between. The CDR3 length is 15 residues. The chain has TRBV7-9 and TRBJ2-1; D tentatively reads TRBD1 or TRBD2 (5 bases each). The sequenced material came from blood. This sequence originates from a girl between 10 and 17 years old with multiple sclerosis. CDR3 region: CASSPTVGTGNEQFF. Written as DNA, the CDR3 is TGTGCCAGCAGCCCCACCGTGGGGACGGGCAATGAGCAGTTCTTC. Full variable domain (missing parts from reference TRBV7-9 and TRBJ2-1): DTGVSQNPRHKITKRGQNVTFRCDPISEHNRLYWYRQTLGQGPEFLTYFQNEAQLEKSRLLSDRFSAERPKGSFSTLEIQRTEQGDSAMYLCASSPTVGTGNEQFFGPGTRLTVL.